Presented here are 30 T cell receptor beta chains from one specimen sequenced in a study of T-cell memory formation after mild COVID-19. TCRdb independently ran MiXCR on the 5' RACE reads; one entry per CDR3 protein. The sample contains about 210,000 distinct CDR3 sequences, over 9.5% of which appear only once. Specimen: PBMCs or a T cell subset sorted from them (not recorded which). The receptors stem from a man aged 18-30 years who had mild COVID-19 (a few samples of this study predate the infection). Cell type and time point are not known.

This chain links TRBV20-1 with TRBJ2-3; D gene unclear. The length of the CDR3 is 13 residues. V lost 0 bases to trimming and J lost 6 bases, with 10 bases between them. CDR1 and CDR2 (germline): DFQATT, SNEGSKA (reference sequence). The chain's CDR3 is CSARDFLGDTQYF. In DNA form, the CDR3 reads TGCAGTGCTAGAGATTTTCTAGGGGATACGCAGTATTTT.

This clonotype turned up a few times. The chain employs TRBV7-8 and TRBJ1-2; D is perhaps TRBD1 (5 bases). Per the germline V gene, CDR1 is SGHVS and CDR2 is FQNEAQ. The V and J ends lost 4 bases and 6 bases respectively, with 9 bases between them. The length of the CDR3 is 12 residues. The CDR3 nucleotides are TGTGCCAGCAGCTCCGGGACGCATGGCTACACCTTC. It translates to CASSSGTHGYTF. Complete variable domain (other parts from reference TRBV7-8 and TRBJ1-2): GAGVSQSPRYKVAKRGQDVALRCDPISGHVSLFWYQQALGQGPEFLTYFQNEAQLDKSGLPSDRFFAERPEGSVSTLKIQRTQQEDSAVYLCASSSGTHGYTFGSGTRLTVV.

This clonotype turned up a few times. The chain combines TRBV19 with TRBJ2-5; D is perhaps TRBD1 (5 bases). V was trimmed by 2 bases and J by 1 base, leaving 11 bases between them. Germline V gene sequence: CDR1 LNHDA, CDR2 SQIVND (reference sequence). The CDR3 runs to 15 residues. This CDR3 is CASSITTGPQETQYF. The CDR3 DNA is TGTGCCAGTAGTATAACTACAGGACCCCAAGAGACCCAGTACTTC.

In its sample, this clonotype was seen a few times. The V gene is TRBV11-2, the J gene TRBJ1-2, with 9 bases matching TRBD1. CDR1 and CDR2 (germline): SGHAT, FQNNGV. CDR3 length equals 17 residues. Trimming at V came to 0 bases and at J to 6 bases, leaving 11 bases not matched to a gene. In nucleotides, the CDR3 is TGTGCCAGCAGCTTAGACGTCCCGGGACAGGGAACCCATGGCTACACCTTC. Its translation: CASSLDVPGQGTHGYTF.

This clonotype has more than one count but fewer than ten. The chain has TRBV5-1 and TRBJ2-3; 16 nucleotides align to TRBD2. Germline V gene data show CDR1 as SGHRS and CDR2 as YFSETQ. With V trimmed by 3 bases and J by 4 bases, 2 bases remained unmatched. The CDR3 consists of 16 residues. The CDR3 is CASSSGTSGGADTQYF. In DNA form, the CDR3 reads TGCGCCAGCAGCTCTGGGACTAGCGGGGGGGCAGATACGCAGTATTTT.

V and J are TRBV7-2 and TRBJ1-2; possible D gene TRBD1, 5 bases. The CDR3 has 12 residues. V lost 5 bases, J lost 12 bases, and 16 bases lay in between. CDR1 and CDR2 from the germline V gene are SGHTA and FQGNSA. The CDR3 bases are TGTGCCAGCAGCCAGTGGGACCTCTCCCACACCTTC. Its translation: CASSQWDLSHTF.

This clonotype occurred many times. The V gene is TRBV9, the J gene TRBJ2-3; 9 bases line up with TRBD2. The CDR3 is 17 residues long. V shed 4 bases, J shed 3 bases, and the junction held 12 bases outside the gene matches. CDR1 is SGDLS and CDR2 is YYNGEE in the germline V gene. Here the CDR3 reads CASSPPPGLAGTDTQYF. The DNA for the CDR3 is TGTGCCAGCAGCCCTCCACCGGGACTAGCCGGTACAGATACGCAGTATTTT.

This clonotype has just a few counts. This chain links TRBV3-1 with TRBJ1-2; tentative D call: TRBD1 (5 bases). V gave up 7 bases and J gave up 0 bases, with 9 bases separating them. From germline, CDR1 is LGHDT and CDR2 YNNKEL (reference sequence). The CDR3 length is 13 residues. Here the CDR3 reads CASTGTANYGYTF. The CDR3, as DNA: TGTGCCAGCACCGGGACCGCTAACTATGGCTACACCTTC. The complete variable domain, with remaining parts taken from reference TRBV3-1 and TRBJ1-2, reads DTAVSQTPKYLVTQMGNDKSIKCEQNLGHDTMYWYKQDSKKFLKIMFSYNNKELIINETVPNRFSPKSPDKAHLNLHINSLELGDSAVYFCASTGTANYGYTFGSGTRLTVV.

There are many counts of this clonotype. V and J are TRBV20-1 and TRBJ2-5; D not resolved. There are 13 residues in the CDR3. Germline V gene data show CDR1 as DFQATT and CDR2 as SNEGSKA (reference sequence). Trimming left V 0 bases short and J 2 bases short, with 7 bases between. The CDR3 nucleotides are TGCAGTGCTAGAGACACCGCTCAAGAGACCCAGTACTTC. Translated, it gives CSARDTAQETQYF.

This clonotype was counted many times. The V call is TRBV7-3, the J call TRBJ2-3, with 7 bases fitting TRBD2. With V trimmed by 0 bases and J by 5 bases, 5 bases remained unmatched. The CDR3 consists of 15 residues. The germline gives CDR1 SGHTA, CDR2 FQGTGA. The CDR3 DNA is TGTGCCAGCAGCTTAACGGGGGGGTTCGGAGATACGCAGTATTTT. Translation gives CASSLTGGFGDTQYF.

The chain uses TRBV6-5 and TRBJ2-6; the match to TRBD1 covers 11 bases. The CDR3 totals 20 residues. Per the germline V gene, CDR1 is MNHEY and CDR2 is SVGAGI. Trimming removed 6 bases from V and 1 base from J; junction bases left unmatched: 14. The CDR3 spells CASRQLVGTGGRSGANVLTF. The CDR3 DNA follows: TGTGCCAGCAGACAACTCGTCGGGACAGGGGGGCGATCTGGGGCCAACGTCCTGACTTTC.

This clonotype occurred many times. This chain joins TRBV20-1 and TRBJ2-3; possibly TRBD1 or TRBD2 for D (6 bases each). V was clipped by 6 bases and J by 6 bases, with 16 bases between them. CDR1 is DFQATT, CDR2 SNEGSKA, per germline (reference sequence). The CDR3 consists of 13 residues. The CDR3 sequence is CSARNGGGDTQYF. The CDR3, as DNA: TGCAGTGCCCGAAACGGGGGCGGGGATACGCAGTATTTT.

Only a few counts were recorded for this clonotype. J is TRBJ2-1 and V is TRBV5-1, with 11 bases that match TRBD2. The CDR3 contains 16 residues. CDR1 and CDR2 (germline): SGHRS, YFSETQ. J gave up 2 bases and V 5 bases, and 6 bases lay outside the gene matches. CDR3 coding DNA: TGCGCCAGCAGGGCCTTTAGCGGGGGGGCCTACAATGAGCAGTTCTTC. Its translation: CASRAFSGGAYNEQFF.

This clonotype appeared many times. The V gene is TRBV7-2, the J gene TRBJ1-2; TRBD1 aligns across 7 bases. With 1 base clipped from V and 2 bases from J, the junction kept 4 bases outside the gene matches. CDR3 length: 15 amino acids. Germline CDR1 reads SGHTA; CDR2 reads FQGNSA. CDR3 amino acids: CASSLVTGENYGYTF. CDR3 bases: TGTGCCAGCAGCTTAGTTACAGGGGAAAACTATGGCTACACCTTC. The full variable domain, completed using reference TRBV7-2 and TRBJ1-2, is GAGVSQSPSNKVTEKGKDVELRCDPISGHTALYWYRQSLGQGLEFLIYFQGNSAPDKSGLPSDRFSAERTGGSVSTLTIQRTQQEDSAVYLCASSLVTGENYGYTFGSGTRLTVV.

This clonotype has at least ten counts. The chain is built from TRBV7-3 and TRBJ2-7; 10 nucleotides line up with TRBD1. Germline CDR1 reads SGHTA; CDR2 reads FQGTGA. Losses at the gene ends were 5 bases for V and 9 bases for J; bases not matched to a gene: 13. This CDR3 is 15 amino acids long. CDR3 amino acids: CASSQTGQGDVGQYF. CDR3 nucleotide sequence: TGTGCCAGCAGCCAGACCGGACAGGGGGATGTCGGGCAGTACTTC.

The chain carries TRBV12-3 or TRBV12-4 and TRBJ2-3, with D unclear. The CDR3 runs to 14 residues. V was clipped by 2 bases and J by 11 bases, with 17 bases between them. CDR3 sequence reads: CASSLPNSGLRQYF. CDR3 DNA sequence: TGTGCCAGCAGTTTACCCAACAGTGGGTTAAGGCAGTATTTT.

V and J are TRBV5-4 and TRBJ1-4; 10 bases line up with TRBD1. The CDR3 loop spans 16 amino acids. V lost 3 bases, J lost 8 bases, and 10 bases stayed unmatched. Germline V lookup: CDR1 SGHNT, CDR2 YYREEE (reference sequence). The CDR3 bases are TGTGCCAGCAGCTCGGGACAGGGGAGCGGGTACGAAAAACTGTTTTTT. This gives the protein CASSSGQGSGYEKLFF.

This clonotype was seen ten or more times. V is TRBV18 and J is TRBJ2-5; D is unclear. V was shortened by 3 bases and J by 5 bases, with 10 bases between the two germline ends. Germline V gene data show CDR1 as KGHSH and CDR2 as LQKENI. The CDR3 runs to 13 residues. In DNA, the CDR3 is TGTGCCAGCTCACCGACCGGCTGGGAGACCCAGTACTTC. It encodes CASSPTGWETQYF.

This clonotype has more than one count but fewer than ten. The chain joins TRBV6-5 to TRBJ2-5; D assignment may be TRBD1 or TRBD2 (5 bases each). The CDR3 consists of 17 residues. V lost 5 bases to trimming and J lost 4 bases, with 23 bases between them. The germline CDR1 and CDR2 sequences are MNHEY and SVGAGI. The CDR3 loop is CASSHRIGPSRAETQYF. CDR3 coding DNA: TGTGCCAGCAGTCACAGGATTGGACCTTCGCGGGCAGAGACCCAGTACTTC.

The rearrangement joins TRBV6-2 or TRBV6-3 to TRBJ1-5; TRBD1 matches at 8 bases. Germline CDR1 is MNHEY and CDR2 is SVGEGT. The CDR3 consists of 15 residues. V was pared by 7 bases and J by 4 bases, with 9 bases of the junction left unmatched. CDR3: CASTSETGGNQPQHF. CDR3 in DNA: TGTGCCAGCACCTCGGAAACAGGGGGTAATCAGCCCCAGCATTTT.

The V gene is TRBV7-2, the J gene TRBJ1-5; perhaps TRBD1 as D (5 bases). V dropped 5 bases and J dropped 6 bases, with 17 bases sitting between them. The CDR3 contains 15 residues. Germline CDR1 is SGHTA and CDR2 is FQGNSA. The CDR3 DNA follows: TGTGCCAGCAGCCCTAGCTGGGGGGAAAGTCAGCCCCAGCATTTT. Amino acids: CASSPSWGESQPQHF. Full variable domain (outside the CDR3, taken from reference TRBV7-2 and TRBJ1-5): GAGVSQSPSNKVTEKGKDVELRCDPISGHTALYWYRQSLGQGLEFLIYFQGNSAPDKSGLPSDRFSAERTGGSVSTLTIQRTQQEDSAVYLCASSPSWGESQPQHFGDGTRLSIL.

A few counts support this clonotype. CDR3 region: CASSLNVGSGYTF. The CDR3, as DNA: TGTGCCAGCAGCTTAAATGTGGGGAGTGGCTACACCTTC. This chain uses TRBV7-6 with TRBJ1-2; D is unclear. CDR3 size: 13 residues. Germline CDR1 and CDR2: SGHVS and FNYEAQ. Trimming took off 2 bases at V and 7 bases at J, with 11 bases between the two ends.

The chain uses TRBV5-6 and TRBJ1-1; possibly TRBD1 for D (5 bases). The CDR3 sequence is 16 residues long. CDR1 is SGHDT, CDR2 YYEEEE, per germline. V was pared by 0 bases and J by 0 bases, with 12 bases between. The CDR3 DNA reads as TGTGCCAGCAGCTTGGGTGTTTACAGGATGAACACTGAAGCTTTCTTT. Amino acids: CASSLGVYRMNTEAFF.

The chain carries TRBV20-1 and TRBJ2-3; 9 bases agree with TRBD1. CDR3 length equals 13 residues. V was clipped by 4 bases and J by 5 bases; unmatched bases: 4. Germline V gives CDR1 DFQATT, CDR2 SNEGSKA (reference sequence). The CDR3 DNA reads as TGCAGTGCTATGGACAGGGGTGGAGATACGCAGTATTTT. It is translated as CSAMDRGGDTQYF.

This clonotype came up a few times. V is TRBV5-1 and J is TRBJ2-1; D is unresolved. Trimming took off 4 bases at V and 3 bases at J, with 8 bases between the two ends. CDR1 is SGHRS, CDR2 YFSETQ, per germline. The CDR3 totals 13 residues. DNA for the CDR3: TGCGCCAGCAGCACGGACGGCTACAATGAGCAGTTCTTC. This translates into CASSTDGYNEQFF.

A few counts support this clonotype. The chain carries TRBV20-1 and TRBJ2-3, with 7 bases aligning to TRBD1. The CDR3 runs to 17 residues. Germline V CDR1 and CDR2: DFQATT, SNEGSKA (reference sequence). The trim removed 0 bases at V and 3 bases at J, leaving 12 bases unmatched. CDR3 sequence (DNA): TGCAGTGCTAGAGATCAAGGGGGACAGAGAGGAACAGATACGCAGTATTTT. Residues: CSARDQGGQRGTDTQYF.

The chain employs TRBV9 and TRBJ2-3, with D uncertain. The CDR3 is 14 residues long. Germline loops: CDR1 SGDLS, CDR2 YYNGEE. Trimming removed 0 bases at V and 2 bases at J, with 7 bases between. As DNA, the CDR3 is TGTGCCAGCAGCGTAGTTTGGAACACAGATACGCAGTATTTT. Protein sequence: CASSVVWNTDTQYF. The whole variable domain, filled in from reference TRBV9 and TRBJ2-3, reads DSGVTQTPKHLITATGQRVTLRCSPRSGDLSVYWYQQSLDQGLQFLIQYYNGEERAKGNILERFSAQQFPDLHSELNLSSLELGDSALYFCASSVVWNTDTQYFGPGTRLTVL.

The V and J genes are TRBV10-1 and TRBJ2-5, with TRBD1 matching over 7 bases. The germline V gene encodes CDR1 WNHNN and CDR2 SYGVQD (reference sequence). The CDR3 is 13 residues long. With V trimmed by 2 bases and J by 3 bases, 0 bases remained unmatched. Written as DNA, the CDR3 is TGCGCCAGCAGTGAGGACAGGGAAGAGACCCAGTACTTC. Translating gives CASSEDREETQYF.

The genes are TRBV12-3 or TRBV12-4 and TRBJ2-7; TRBD1 agrees at 7 bases. V shed 5 bases, J shed 5 bases, and the junction held 9 bases outside the gene matches. CDR3 size: 14 residues. CDR3 protein: CASSGDTDRDEQYF. CDR3 in DNA: TGTGCCAGCAGTGGGGATACTGACAGGGACGAGCAGTACTTC.

This clonotype was seen a handful of times. This chain uses TRBV5-1 with TRBJ1-4; D is unresolved. The CDR3 is 13 amino acids. CDR1 is SGHRS and CDR2 is YFSETQ in the germline V gene. Trimming left V 4 bases short and J 8 bases short, with 12 bases between. The CDR3 nucleotides read TGCGCCAGCAGCCTGGGCCCCGGAGAAAAACTGTTTTTT. This codes for CASSLGPGEKLFF.